Shown below are 6 T cell receptor beta chains from a single sample sequenced in a study of cytomegalovirus exposure and HLA in healthy donors. With 60 Vbeta and 13 Jbeta primers, the PCR was carried out. This table comes from immunoSEQ multiplex PCR, and its TCRdb copy is limited to in-frame clones, with some not included. The sample comprises fewer than 250,000 clones, around four fifths of which are singletons, and about 1.8% rests with the top ten. Sequenced: PBMCs. The source of these receptors is a middle-aged man in good health and CMV-seropositive.

The chain uses TRBV21-1 and TRBJ2-6; the D call of TRBD1 is as the table states it, not checked on the DNA. TRBV21-1 represents a pseudogene. The CDR3 is made up of 22 amino acids. CDR3 region: CASSSPGTGAYYTFSGANVLTF. The DNA of the CDR3 is TGTGCCAGCAGCTCCCCAGGGACAGGGGCATATTATACCTTCTCTGGGGCCAACGTCCTGACTTTC.

The CDR3 region has the DNA TGCGCCAGCAGCTGGACTACTAGCGGGGGAGGGGCGAACACCGGGGAGCTGTTTTTT. Its protein is CASSWTTSGGGANTGELFF. The chain couples TRBV5-1 to TRBJ2-2; TRBD2 matches 11 bases. Germline V gene data show CDR1 as SGHRS and CDR2 as YFSETQ. The CDR3 totals 19 residues. V gave up 3 bases and J gave up 0 bases; unmatched junction bases: 10.

The chain has TRBV28 and TRBJ1-1, with a possible D match to TRBD1 (6 bases). This CDR3 comprises 14 residues. V was pared by 0 bases and J by 7 bases, with 12 bases between. The V gene's germline CDR1 is MDHEN and CDR2 SYDVKM. The CDR3 is CASSLWDSLNEAFF. CDR3 sequence (DNA): TGTGCCAGCAGTTTATGGGACAGTTTAAATGAAGCTTTCTTT.

The V call is TRBV7-2, the J call TRBJ2-1; perhaps TRBD2 as D (7 bases). Deletions cut 3 bases from V and 1 base from J, with 19 bases between. Germline V gene data show CDR1 as SGHTA and CDR2 as FQGNSA. The CDR3 covers 18 residues. The CDR3 sequence is CASSFPKGGPRSYNEQFF. For the CDR3, the DNA is TGTGCCAGCAGCTTCCCCAAGGGGGGGCCGCGTTCCTACAATGAGCAGTTCTTC.

The chain joins TRBV9 to TRBJ2-7, with 7 nucleotides matching TRBD1. After removal of 4 bases from V and 3 bases from J, the junction contained 7 bases not matched to a gene. The CDR3 covers 14 residues. CDR1 and CDR2 (germline): SGDLS, YYNGEE. DNA for the CDR3: TGTGCCAGCAGCACGACAGGGACCGGCTACGAGCAGTACTTC. As protein: CASSTTGTGYEQYF.

The chain uses TRBV27 and TRBJ2-3, with 7 nucleotides matching TRBD2. The CDR3 is 12 amino acids. V lost 5 bases and J lost 7; bases outside the gene matches: 3. From germline, CDR1 is MNHEY and CDR2 SMNVEV (reference sequence). CDR3 nucleotides: TGTGCCAGCAGTGGGGGAGGGAATACGCAGTATTTT. Translating gives CASSGGGNTQYF.